The T cell receptor beta chain under discussion was sequenced for a study of beta chain features in type 1 diabetes. Study results and limitations: For Type 1 diabetes patients, all four CD4+ subsets carried TCRB CDR3s that were moderately but significantly shorter.

The CDR3 is 14 residues long. Per germline, CDR1 MNHEY and CDR2 SMNVEV (reference sequence). V trimming: 5 bases; J trimming: 0 bases; junction bases outside the gene matches: 3. With regard to this clone: The antigen is not known.

CD45RO/CCR7/CD25/CD127/CD95/CD27 separated CD4+ naive, central memory, regulatory and stem cell-like memory cells by sorting. cDNA synthesis used the whole RNA isolate, giving expressed TCRB sequences. Roughly 3.5 million reads per sample were averaged for naive, central memory and regulatory samples. Generated by immunoSEQ multiplex PCR, the TCRdb table keeps only in-frame clones and is missing some. The table shows around 70,000 clones, with 49% occurring only once. This clonotype originated in a man aged 25-40 years with type 1 diabetes. The V gene is TRBV27, the J gene TRBJ2-5, with 7 bases fitting TRBD2. Source material: central memory CD4+ T cells from blood. The CDR3 DNA reads TGTGCCAGCAGTGCCACTAGCGACCAAGAGACCCAGTACTTC. It specifies CASSATSDQETQYF.